This TCR beta chain came from a study of shared clonotypes between healthy human individuals. Study in general: Three plates were used per donor for CD4 naive, three for CD4 memory, two for CD8 naive and one for CD8 memory. The study's findings and limits: About 4.5% of naive CD4 clonotypes were common to a handful of donors.

Turning to this clone: What it recognizes is unknown.

V dropped 4 bases and J dropped 7 bases, with 11 bases sitting between them. The CDR3 contains 12 residues. Germline V gene sequence: CDR1 SGHDT, CDR2 YYEEEE. Selected positively for CCR7 and CD45RO-negative, naive CD8 cells excluded terminally differentiated effector memory CD45RA+ cells. Healthy and HIV-negative, the adult donors had no recent acute infections or vaccinations. The sorted-subset replicate PCRs were given around 200 ng DNA, which is 31,000 or so T cell genomes. Using immunoSEQ multiplex PCR, the repertoire was profiled, and TCRdb retains in-frame clones only, with some absent. The sample holds about 2 million clones, about 94% seen once.

The source of this sequence is a man aged 18 to 30 in good health. The material sequenced was naive CD8+ T cells sorted from blood. The genes are TRBV5-6 and TRBJ1-1; no reliable D call. The CDR3: CASSRAHLEAFF. The CDR3 DNA is TGTGCCAGCAGCCGGGCCCATCTTGAAGCTTTCTTT.